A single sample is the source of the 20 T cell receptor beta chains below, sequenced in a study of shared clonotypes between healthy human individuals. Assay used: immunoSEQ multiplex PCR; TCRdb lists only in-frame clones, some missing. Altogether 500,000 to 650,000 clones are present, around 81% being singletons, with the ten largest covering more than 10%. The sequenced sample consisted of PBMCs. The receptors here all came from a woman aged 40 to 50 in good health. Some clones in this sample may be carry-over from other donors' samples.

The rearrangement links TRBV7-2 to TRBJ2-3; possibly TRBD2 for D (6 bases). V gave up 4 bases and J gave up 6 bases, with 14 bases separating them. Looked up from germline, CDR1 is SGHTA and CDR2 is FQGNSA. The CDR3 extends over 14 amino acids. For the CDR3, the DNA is TGTGCCAGCAGCTCCATAGCGGAGGGGGATACGCAGTATTTT. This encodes CASSSIAEGDTQYF.

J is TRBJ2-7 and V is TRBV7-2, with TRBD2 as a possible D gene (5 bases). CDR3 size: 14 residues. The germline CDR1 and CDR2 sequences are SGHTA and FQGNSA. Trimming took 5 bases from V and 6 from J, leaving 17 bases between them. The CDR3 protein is CASSPMVGGGEQYF. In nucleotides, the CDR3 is TGTGCCAGCAGCCCCATGGTCGGTGGAGGCGAGCAGTACTTC. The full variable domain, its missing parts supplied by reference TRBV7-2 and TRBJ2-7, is GAGVSQSPSNKVTEKGKDVELRCDPISGHTALYWYRQSLGQGLEFLIYFQGNSAPDKSGLPSDRFSAERTGGSVSTLTIQRTQQEDSAVYLCASSPMVGGGEQYFGPGTRLTVT.

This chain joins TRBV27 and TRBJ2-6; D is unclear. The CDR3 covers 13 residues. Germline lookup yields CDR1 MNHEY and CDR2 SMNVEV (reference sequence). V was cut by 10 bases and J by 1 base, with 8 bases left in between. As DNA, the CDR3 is TGTGCCACCCGTCCTTCTGGGGCCAACGTCCTGACTTTC. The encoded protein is CATRPSGANVLTF.

The CDR3 region is CASSFRQGRTEAFF. The CDR3 DNA sequence: TGTGCCAGCAGCTTTCGCCAGGGTAGGACTGAAGCTTTCTTT. The chain carries TRBV7-2 and TRBJ1-1; a possible D gene is TRBD1 (5 bases). The germline gives CDR1 SGHTA, CDR2 FQGNSA. Trimming took 3 bases from V and 5 from J, leaving 13 bases between them. The length of the CDR3 is 14 residues.

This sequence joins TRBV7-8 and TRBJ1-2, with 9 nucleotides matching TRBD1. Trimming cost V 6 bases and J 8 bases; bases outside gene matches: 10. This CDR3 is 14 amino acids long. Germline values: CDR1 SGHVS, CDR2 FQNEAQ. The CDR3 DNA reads TGTGCCAGCAGTCGTAGCGGGACAGGGAGCGGCTACACCTTC. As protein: CASSRSGTGSGYTF.

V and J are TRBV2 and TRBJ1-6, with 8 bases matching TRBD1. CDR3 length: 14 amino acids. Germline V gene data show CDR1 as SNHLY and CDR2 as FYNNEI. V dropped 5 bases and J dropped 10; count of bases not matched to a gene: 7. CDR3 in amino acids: CASSSSRGPSPLHF. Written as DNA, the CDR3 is TGTGCCAGCAGTAGCTCCAGGGGGCCCTCACCCCTCCACTTT.

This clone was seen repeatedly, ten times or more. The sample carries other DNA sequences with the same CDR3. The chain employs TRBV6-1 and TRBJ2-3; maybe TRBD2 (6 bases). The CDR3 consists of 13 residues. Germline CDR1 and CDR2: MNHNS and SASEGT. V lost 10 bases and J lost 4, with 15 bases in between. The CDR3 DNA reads TGTGCCACCGGGGCTTCTAGCGCAGATACGCAGTATTTT. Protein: CATGASSADTQYF.

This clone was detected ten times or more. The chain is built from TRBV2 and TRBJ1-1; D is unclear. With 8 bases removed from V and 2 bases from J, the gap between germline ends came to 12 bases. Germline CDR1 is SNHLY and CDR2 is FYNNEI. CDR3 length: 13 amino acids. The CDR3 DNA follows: TGTGCCAGCTTGCGGCAGCCCAACACTGAAGCTTTCTTT. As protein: CASLRQPNTEAFF.

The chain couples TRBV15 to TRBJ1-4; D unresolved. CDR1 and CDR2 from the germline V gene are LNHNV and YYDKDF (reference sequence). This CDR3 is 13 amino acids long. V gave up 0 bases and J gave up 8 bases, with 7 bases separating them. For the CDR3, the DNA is TGTGCCACCAGCAGAGATCGGGTGGAAAAACTGTTTTTT. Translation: CATSRDRVEKLFF.

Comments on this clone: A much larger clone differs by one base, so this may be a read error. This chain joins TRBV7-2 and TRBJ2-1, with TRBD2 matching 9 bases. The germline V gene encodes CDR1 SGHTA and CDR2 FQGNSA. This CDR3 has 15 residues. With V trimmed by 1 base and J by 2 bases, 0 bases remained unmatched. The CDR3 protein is CASSLGGRAYNEQFF. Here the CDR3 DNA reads TGTGCCAGCAGCTTAGGCGGGAGGGCCTACAATGAGCAGTTCTTC.

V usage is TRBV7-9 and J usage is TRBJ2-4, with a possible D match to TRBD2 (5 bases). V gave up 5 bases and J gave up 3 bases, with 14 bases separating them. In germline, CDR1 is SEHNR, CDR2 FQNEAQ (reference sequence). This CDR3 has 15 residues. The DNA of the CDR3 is TGTGCCAGCAGCCCACCGGGGATCGGCAAAAACATTCAGTACTTC. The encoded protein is CASSPPGIGKNIQYF.

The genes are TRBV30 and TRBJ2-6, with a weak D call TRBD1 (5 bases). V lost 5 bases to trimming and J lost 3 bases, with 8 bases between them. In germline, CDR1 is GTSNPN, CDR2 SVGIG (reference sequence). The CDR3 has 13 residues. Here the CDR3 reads CAWQGNGANVLTF. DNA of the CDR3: TGTGCCTGGCAGGGCAATGGGGCCAACGTCCTGACTTTC.

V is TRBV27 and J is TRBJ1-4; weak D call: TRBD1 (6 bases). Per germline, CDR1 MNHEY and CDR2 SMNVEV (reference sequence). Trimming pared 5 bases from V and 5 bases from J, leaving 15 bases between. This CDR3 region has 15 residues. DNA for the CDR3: TGTGCCAGCAGTCGCTCAGGGGACTGGAATGAAAAACTGTTTTTT. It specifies CASSRSGDWNEKLFF. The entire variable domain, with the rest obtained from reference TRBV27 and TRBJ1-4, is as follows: EAQVTQNPRYLITVTGKKLTVTCSQNMNHEYMSWYRQDPGLGLRQIYYSMNVEVTDKGDVPEGYKVSRKEKRNFPLILESPSPNQTSLYFCASSRSGDWNEKLFFGSGTQLSVL.

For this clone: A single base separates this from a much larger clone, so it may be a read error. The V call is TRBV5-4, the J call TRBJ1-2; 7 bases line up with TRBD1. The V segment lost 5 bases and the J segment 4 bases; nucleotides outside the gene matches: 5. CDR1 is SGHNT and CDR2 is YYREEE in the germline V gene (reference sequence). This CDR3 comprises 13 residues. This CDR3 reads CASRPGQLYGYTF. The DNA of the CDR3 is TGTGCCAGCAGGCCGGGACAGCTCTATGGCTACACCTTC.

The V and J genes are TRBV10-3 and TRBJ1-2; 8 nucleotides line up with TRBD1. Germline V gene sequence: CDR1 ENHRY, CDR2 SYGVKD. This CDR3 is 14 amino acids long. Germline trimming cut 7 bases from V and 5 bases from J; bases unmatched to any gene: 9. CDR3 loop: CAITLTGEGYGYTF. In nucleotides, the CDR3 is TGTGCCATCACGTTGACAGGGGAGGGATATGGCTACACCTTC.

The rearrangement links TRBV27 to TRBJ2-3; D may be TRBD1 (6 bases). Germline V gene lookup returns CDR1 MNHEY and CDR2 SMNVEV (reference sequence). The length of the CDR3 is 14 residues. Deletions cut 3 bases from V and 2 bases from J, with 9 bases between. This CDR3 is CASSFNRATDTQYF. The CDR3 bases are TGTGCCAGCAGTTTTAACAGGGCCACAGATACGCAGTATTTT.

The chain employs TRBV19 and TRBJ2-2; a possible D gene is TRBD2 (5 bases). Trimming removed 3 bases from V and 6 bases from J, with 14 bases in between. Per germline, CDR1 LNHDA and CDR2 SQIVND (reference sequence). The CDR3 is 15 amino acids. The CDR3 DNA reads TGTGCCAGTAGTATGATGGGAGAACGTCCCGGGGAGCTGTTTTTT. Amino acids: CASSMMGERPGELFF.

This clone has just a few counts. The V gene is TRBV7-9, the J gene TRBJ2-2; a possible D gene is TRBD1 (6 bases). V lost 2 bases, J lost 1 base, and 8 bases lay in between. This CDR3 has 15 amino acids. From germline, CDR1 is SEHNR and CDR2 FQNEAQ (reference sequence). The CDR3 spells CASSLLTGNTGELFF. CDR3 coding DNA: TGTGCCAGCAGCTTATTGACAGGGAACACCGGGGAGCTGTTTTTT. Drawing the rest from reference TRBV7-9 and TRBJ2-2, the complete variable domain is DTGVSQNPRHKITKRGQNVTFRCDPISEHNRLYWYRQTLGQGPEFLTYFQNEAQLEKSRLLSDRFSAERPKGSFSTLEIQRTEQGDSAMYLCASSLLTGNTGELFFGEGSRLTVL.

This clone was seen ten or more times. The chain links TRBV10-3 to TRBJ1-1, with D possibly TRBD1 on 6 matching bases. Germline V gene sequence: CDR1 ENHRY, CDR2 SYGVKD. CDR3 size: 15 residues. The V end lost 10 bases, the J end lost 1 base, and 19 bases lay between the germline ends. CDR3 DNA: TGTGCCAGTATACAGGGTCGAGGATGGAACACTGAAGCTTTCTTT. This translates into CASIQGRGWNTEAFF.

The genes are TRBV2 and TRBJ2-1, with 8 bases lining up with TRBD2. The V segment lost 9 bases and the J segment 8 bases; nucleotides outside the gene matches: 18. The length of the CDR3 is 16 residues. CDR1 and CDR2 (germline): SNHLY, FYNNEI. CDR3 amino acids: CASWGIELAGVDEQFF. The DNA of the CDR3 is TGTGCCAGTTGGGGGATCGAGCTAGCGGGTGTGGATGAGCAGTTCTTC.